Reported below is one TCR beta chain. What it recognizes is unknown. This entry comes from a study of PD-1 blockade in mismatch repair-deficient tumors. For the study at large: All were previously treated, progressing patients with approximately 12 mismatch repair-deficient cancer types. Study outcomes and limitations: Tumor-resident clones, often absent from pretreatment blood, expanded after pembrolizumab and then contracted.

PCR or immunohistochemistry showed mismatch repair deficiency in every enrolled patient. Sequencing was performed with immunoSEQ multiplex PCR; in TCRdb, only in-frame clones are kept and a portion is missing. The repertoire consists of some 120,000 clones, with about 90% occurring once and the leading ten covering roughly 10%. The material was peripheral blood, obtained approximately 71 weeks after starting pembrolizumab. The receptor's source is an adult with mismatch repair-deficient cancer.

The CDR3 loop reads CASSQQGLSYEQYF. CDR3 in DNA: TGTGCCAGTAGTCAGCAGGGGCTCTCCTACGAGCAGTACTTC. The chain employs TRBV19 and TRBJ2-7, with D tentatively TRBD1 (6 bases). The V gene lost 5 bases and the J gene lost 0 bases, with 11 bases spanning the gap. CDR1 is LNHDA, CDR2 SQIVND, per germline (reference sequence). This CDR3 has 14 residues.